This is a list of T cell receptor beta chains from one sample in a study of cytomegalovirus exposure and HLA in healthy donors. The table came from immunoSEQ multiplex PCR; TCRdb's copy has only in-frame clones and leaves some out. The repertoire holds some 150,000 clones, with about four fifths as singletons. Sequencing was carried out using PBMCs. The receptors were sampled from a male donor in good health and CMV-seronegative. The CDR3 runs from the conserved cysteine through the conserved F or W. A D gene is named only where the DNA matches it firmly. Size is omitted from some rows. Given values are once, few, many or a class for expanded clones.

TRBV29-1	NA	TRBJ2-7	NA	TGCAGCGCTGAGGGAAAGACAGGGGAGGGCGAGCAGTACTTC	CSAEGKTGEGEQYF
TRBV2	TRBD1	TRBJ1-5	NA	TGTGCCAGTCTTCAGACAGGGTCCAGTCAGCCCCAGCATTTT	CASLQTGSSQPQHF
TRBV7-9	NA	TRBJ2-2	NA	TGTGCCAGCTCTAAGTTGGCCGGGGAGCTGTTTTTT	CASSKLAGELFF
TRBV19	TRBD1	TRBJ2-1	NA	TGTGCCAGTAGGTCGGACAGGGAGAATGAGCAGTTCTTC	CASRSDRENEQFF
TRBV7-9	TRBD1	TRBJ2-7	NA	TGTTCCAGCAGTCACACCGGGACAGGGGGCTACGAGCAGTACTTC	CSSSHTGTGGYEQYF
TRBV7-8	NA	TRBJ1-2	NA	TGTGCCAGCAGCCCCCTGTACATCTATGGCTACACCTTC	CASSPLYIYGYTF
TRBV30	NA	TRBJ1-2	once	TGTGCCTGGGCGCCCTCGGGACTCCGCTACACCTTC	CAWAPSGLRYTF
TRBV6-1	TRBD1	TRBJ2-1	NA	TGTGCCAGCAGTGGACAGGGCCGTAATGAGCAGTTCTTC	CASSGQGRNEQFF
TRBV7-9	NA	TRBJ1-1	few	TGTGCCAGCAGCGGCAGGGTAGGCACTGAAGCTTTCTTT	CASSGRVGTEAFF
TRBV20-1	NA	TRBJ2-5	NA	TGCAGTGCGCGACAAGAGACCCAGTACTTC	CSARQETQYF
TRBV27	NA	TRBJ1-2	NA	TGTGCCAGCAGAGACAGCTATGGCTACACCTTC	CASRDSYGYTF
TRBV29-1	NA	TRBJ2-1	NA	TGCAGCGTTCCTCTTTCGCGGGTGGGAATGAATGAGCAGTTCTTC	CSVPLSRVGMNEQFF
TRBV30	NA	TRBJ2-1	NA	TGTGCCTGGAGTGTATCTAGGGGCAATGAGCAGTTCTTC	CAWSVSRGNEQFF
TRBV7-2	NA	TRBJ2-2	NA	TGTGCCAGCAGCTTAGTGGGGACTACCGGGGAGCTGTTTTTT	CASSLVGTTGELFF
TRBV5-4	NA	TRBJ2-7	NA	TGTGCCAGCAGCTTGGGCCGGTTCTTGGCACAGGCCCCTTCCGAGCAGTACTTC	CASSLGRFLAQAPSEQYF
TRBV7-6	TRBD1	TRBJ1-2	NA	TGTGCCAGCAGCTCCAGGGGGCGGTCGAGCTATGGCTACACCTTC	CASSSRGRSSYGYTF
TRBV6-1	NA	TRBJ2-7	NA	TGTGCCAGCAGTGGTAGGGGTTTCGAGTACGAGCAGTACTTC	CASSGRGFEYEQYF
TRBV5-1	NA	TRBJ1-2	NA	TGCGCCAGCAGCTTGGAGGGGAGGAACTATGGCTACACCTTC	CASSLEGRNYGYTF
TRBV30	NA	TRBJ1-6	NA	TGTGCCTGGAATTTACAGGGAAATTCACCCCTCCACTTT	CAWNLQGNSPLHF
TRBV15	TRBD2	TRBJ2-7	NA	TGTGCCACCAGCAGAAGCGGGAGCGCCTACGAGCAGTACTTC	CATSRSGSAYEQYF
TRBV11-3	NA	TRBJ2-2	once	TGTGCCAGCAGCCCTAGGGGTTGGGGCACCGGGGAGCTGTTTTTT	CASSPRGWGTGELFF
TRBV12-5	NA	TRBJ2-3	NA	TGTGCTAGTGGTCCTGACACGGCAGATACGCAGTATTTT	CASGPDTADTQYF
TRBV7-2	TRBD1	TRBJ2-1	NA	TGTGCCAGCAGCCCGCAGGACAGGGGGGCTCTTTGGTCCAATGAGCAGTTCTTC	CASSPQDRGALWSNEQFF
TRBV5-1	TRBD1	TRBJ2-2	NA	TGCGCCAGCAGCTTGACAGGGGGCTCGGGCGGGGAGCTGTTTTTT	CASSLTGGSGGELFF
TRBV6-1	NA	TRBJ2-1	NA	TGTGCCAGCAGTGAATCCCCAGAGGCCAATGAGCAGTTCTTC	CASSESPEANEQFF
TRBV27	NA	TRBJ1-6	NA	TGTGCCAGCGGAAGTGGGGCCTCCTATAATTCACCCCTCCACTTT	CASGSGASYNSPLHF
TRBV18	NA	TRBJ1-1	NA	TGTGCCAGCTCACCACCGGACCTGGGGGGGAACACTGAAGCTTTCTTT	CASSPPDLGGNTEAFF
TRBV6-6	NA	TRBJ1-2	NA	TGTGCCAGCATATTCGGGGGGGCTTCGAACTATGGCTACACCTTC	CASIFGGASNYGYTF
TRBV6-5	NA	TRBJ2-3	NA	TGTGCCAGCAGTCCCGCAGGAGATACGCAGTATTTT	CASSPAGDTQYF
TRBV11-3	TRBD1	TRBJ2-3	NA	TGTGCCAGCAGCTTAGTGACTTCGACAGGGGGTAGCACAGATACGCAGTATTTT	CASSLVTSTGGSTDTQYF
TRBV29-1	NA	TRBJ2-5	NA	TGCAGCGTTGAAGACAAAGGGAGCGAGACCCAGTACTTC	CSVEDKGSETQYF
TRBV6-6	NA	TRBJ2-1	NA	TGTGCCAGCAGTCTCCAGGGGAGCTCCTACAATGAGCAGTTCTTC	CASSLQGSSYNEQFF